This T cell receptor (beta chain) stems from a study of tumor-infiltrating lymphocytes in primary liver carcinoma. Study at large: Each sample had roughly 3.5 to 7.5 million productive TCRbeta reads regardless of tissue type.

The roughly 19-33 mg bulk tissue piece was not sorted before simultaneous RNA and DNA extraction. Treatment-naive at the time, the patients had chronic HBV infection. Ten or more counts support this clonotype. Its antigen is not known. The template, 500 ng total RNA, yielded TCR beta cDNA made with a constant-region primer. TCR beta libraries came from three nested multiplex PCR rounds using slightly modified ARM-PCR. PCR rounds one and two used TRBV1-TRBV30 forward primers with a C-beta reverse primer for approximately 10 cycles each. TCRdb ran MiXCR on the multiplex PCR reads and lists one entry per CDR3 protein. The sample yields more than 70,000 distinct CDR3 sequences, roughly 72% seen once. Study results and caveats: Tumors reached a significantly greater top-250-clone fraction than blood did (p = 0.039). The overlap of tumor-adjacent and tumor-blood pairs was smaller than that of tumor region pairs.

V lost 0 bases and J lost 4; bases outside the gene matches: 20. This CDR3 contains 20 residues. CDR1 and CDR2 from the germline V gene are MNHNY and SVGAGI (reference sequence). This chain joins TRBV6-6 and TRBJ1-2, with TRBD1 identical over 7 bases. The specimen sequenced was tumor-adjacent normal liver tissue. The source is a man in his forties or fifties with primary liver carcinoma and hepatitis B virus infection. The CDR3 region is CASSYSLKALLGGDSYGYTF. DNA for the CDR3: TGTGCCAGCAGTTACTCGCTTAAGGCTTTGTTAGGGGGCGATAGCTATGGCTACACCTTC.